This T cell receptor (beta chain) was found in a study of siplizumab effects on memory and regulatory T cells. The germline V and J ends were trimmed by 3 bases and 14 bases, with 14 bases remaining between them. This CDR3 contains 13 residues. The V gene's germline CDR1 is LNHNV and CDR2 YYDKDF (reference sequence). Findings and limits, study-wide: Proliferating Tregs taken from siplizumab cultures were not shown to have a confirmed suppressive function.

Of note for this clone: Antigen: not known.

Clones were read by immunoSEQ multiplex PCR, and TCRdb kept only the in-frame ones, dropping some. The sample contains about 100,000 clones, around 90% of which appear only once. The TCR sequence derives from a human donor in good health. The sample taken for sequencing was CD4+ T cells sorted from blood. V gene TRBV15 combines with J gene TRBJ1-6, with unresolved D. The CDR3 loop reads CATSSDGTRTLHF. The CDR3 nucleotides are TGTGCCACCAGCAGTGATGGTACTCGAACCCTCCACTTT.